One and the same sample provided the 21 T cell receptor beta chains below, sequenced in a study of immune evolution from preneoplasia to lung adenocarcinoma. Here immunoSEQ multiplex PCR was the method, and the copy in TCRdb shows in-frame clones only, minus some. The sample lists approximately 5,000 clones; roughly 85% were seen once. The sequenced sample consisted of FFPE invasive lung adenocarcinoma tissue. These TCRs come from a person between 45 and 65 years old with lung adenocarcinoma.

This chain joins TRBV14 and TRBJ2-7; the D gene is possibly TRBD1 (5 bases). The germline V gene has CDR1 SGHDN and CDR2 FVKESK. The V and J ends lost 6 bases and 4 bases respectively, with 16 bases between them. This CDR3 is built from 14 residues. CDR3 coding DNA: TGTGCCAGCAGTCCCGCCAGGGCGAGATACGAGCAGTACTTC. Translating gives CASSPARARYEQYF.

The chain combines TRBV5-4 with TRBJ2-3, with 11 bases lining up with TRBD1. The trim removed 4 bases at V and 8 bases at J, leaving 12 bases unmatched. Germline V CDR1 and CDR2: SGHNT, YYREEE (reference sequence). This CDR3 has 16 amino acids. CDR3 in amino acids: CASSLDRGLTAGTQYF. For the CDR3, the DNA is TGTGCCAGCAGCCTGGACAGGGGGCTGACCGCTGGTACGCAGTATTTT.

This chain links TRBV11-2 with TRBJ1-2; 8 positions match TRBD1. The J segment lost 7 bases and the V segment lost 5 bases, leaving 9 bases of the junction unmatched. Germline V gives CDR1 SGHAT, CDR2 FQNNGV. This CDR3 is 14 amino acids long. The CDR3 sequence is CASSPGGSPGGYTF. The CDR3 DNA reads TGTGCCAGCAGCCCAGGGGGCTCTCCTGGTGGCTACACCTTC.

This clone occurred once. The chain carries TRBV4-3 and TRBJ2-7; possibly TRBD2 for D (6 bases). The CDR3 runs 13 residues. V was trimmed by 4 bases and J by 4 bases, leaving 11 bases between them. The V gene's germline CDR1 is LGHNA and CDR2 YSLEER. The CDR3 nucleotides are TGCGCCAGCAGCCGAGGGACTGGGTACGAGCAGTACTTC. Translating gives CASSRGTGYEQYF.

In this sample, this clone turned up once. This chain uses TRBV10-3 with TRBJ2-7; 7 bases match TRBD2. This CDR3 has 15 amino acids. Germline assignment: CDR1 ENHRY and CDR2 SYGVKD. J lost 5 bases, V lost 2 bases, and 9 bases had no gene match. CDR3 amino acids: CAISEDASGRDEQYF. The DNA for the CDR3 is TGTGCCATCAGTGAGGATGCTAGCGGCCGAGACGAGCAGTACTTC.

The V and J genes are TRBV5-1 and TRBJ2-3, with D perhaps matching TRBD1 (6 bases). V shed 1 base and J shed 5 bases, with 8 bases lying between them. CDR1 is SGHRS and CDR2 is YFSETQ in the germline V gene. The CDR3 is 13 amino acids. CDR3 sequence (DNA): TGCGCCAGCAGCTTGTCGGACAGAGATACGCAGTATTTT. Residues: CASSLSDRDTQYF. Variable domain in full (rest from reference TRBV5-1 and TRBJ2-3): KAGVTQTPRYLIKTRGQQVTLSCSPISGHRSVSWYQQTPGQGLQFLFEYFSETQRNKGNFPGRFSGRQFSNSRSEMNVSTLELGDSALYLCASSLSDRDTQYFGPGTRLTVL.

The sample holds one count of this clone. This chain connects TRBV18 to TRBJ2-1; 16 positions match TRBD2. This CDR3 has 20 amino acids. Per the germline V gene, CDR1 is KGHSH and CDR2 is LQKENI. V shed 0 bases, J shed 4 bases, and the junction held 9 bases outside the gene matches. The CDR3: CASSPPMGTSGRGIYNEQFF. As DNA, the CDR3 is TGTGCCAGCTCACCACCGATGGGGACTAGCGGGAGGGGAATATACAATGAGCAGTTCTTC.

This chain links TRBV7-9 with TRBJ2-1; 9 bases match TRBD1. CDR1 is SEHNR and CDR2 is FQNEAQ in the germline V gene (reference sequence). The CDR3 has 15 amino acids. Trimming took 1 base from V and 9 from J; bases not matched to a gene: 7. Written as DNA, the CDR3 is TGTGCCAGCAGCTTAGTTAGGGGACAGGGCGGTGAGCAGTTCTTC. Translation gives CASSLVRGQGGEQFF.

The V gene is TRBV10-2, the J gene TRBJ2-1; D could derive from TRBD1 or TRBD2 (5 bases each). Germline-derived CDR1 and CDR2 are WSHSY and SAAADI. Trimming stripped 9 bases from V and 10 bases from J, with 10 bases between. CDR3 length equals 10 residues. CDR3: CASGWDEQFF. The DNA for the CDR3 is TGCGCCAGTGGATGGGACGAGCAGTTCTTC.

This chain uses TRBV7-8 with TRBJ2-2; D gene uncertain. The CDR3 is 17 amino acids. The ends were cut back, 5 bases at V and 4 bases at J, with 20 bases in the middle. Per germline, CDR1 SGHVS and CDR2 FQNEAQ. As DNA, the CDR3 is TGTGCCAGCAGCCCCCGGGCCCCAGAGCCCGGCACCGGGGAGCTGTTTTTT. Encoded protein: CASSPRAPEPGTGELFF.

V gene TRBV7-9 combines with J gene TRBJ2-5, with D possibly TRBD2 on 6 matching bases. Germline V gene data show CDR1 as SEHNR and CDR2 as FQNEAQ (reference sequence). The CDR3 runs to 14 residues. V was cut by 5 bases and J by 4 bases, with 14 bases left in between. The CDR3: CASSHLGGIETQYF. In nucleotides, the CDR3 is TGTGCCAGCAGCCACTTGGGGGGTATAGAGACCCAGTACTTC.

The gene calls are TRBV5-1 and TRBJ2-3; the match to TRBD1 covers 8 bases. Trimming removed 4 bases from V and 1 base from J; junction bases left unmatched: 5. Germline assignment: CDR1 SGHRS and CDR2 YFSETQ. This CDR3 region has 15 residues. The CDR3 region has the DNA TGCGCCAGCAGCCGTGACAGGGGAGGCACAGATACGCAGTATTTT. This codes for CASSRDRGGTDTQYF. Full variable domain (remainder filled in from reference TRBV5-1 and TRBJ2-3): KAGVTQTPRYLIKTRGQQVTLSCSPISGHRSVSWYQQTPGQGLQFLFEYFSETQRNKGNFPGRFSGRQFSNSRSEMNVSTLELGDSALYLCASSRDRGGTDTQYFGPGTRLTVL.

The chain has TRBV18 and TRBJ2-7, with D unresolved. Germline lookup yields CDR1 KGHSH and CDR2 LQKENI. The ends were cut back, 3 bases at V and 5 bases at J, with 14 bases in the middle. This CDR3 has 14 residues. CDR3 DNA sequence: TGTGCCAGCTCACCCATCCACACGGACCACGAGCAGTACTTC. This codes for CASSPIHTDHEQYF.

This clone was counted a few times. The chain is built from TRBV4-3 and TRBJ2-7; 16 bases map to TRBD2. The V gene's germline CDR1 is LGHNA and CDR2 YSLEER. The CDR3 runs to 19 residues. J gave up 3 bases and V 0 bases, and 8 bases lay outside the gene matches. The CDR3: CASSQEEGGLAGGNYEQYF. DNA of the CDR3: TGCGCCAGCAGCCAAGAGGAGGGGGGACTAGCGGGAGGGAACTACGAGCAGTACTTC.

CDR3 amino acids: CASSIGGPGANVLTF. The CDR3 DNA follows: TGTGCCAGTAGTATAGGGGGCCCTGGGGCCAACGTCCTGACTTTC. This chain links TRBV19 with TRBJ2-6, with a possible D match to TRBD1 (5 bases). Germline CDR1 LNHDA, CDR2 SQIVND (reference sequence). Trimming took 1 base from V and 2 from J, leaving 6 bases between them. The CDR3 extends over 15 amino acids.

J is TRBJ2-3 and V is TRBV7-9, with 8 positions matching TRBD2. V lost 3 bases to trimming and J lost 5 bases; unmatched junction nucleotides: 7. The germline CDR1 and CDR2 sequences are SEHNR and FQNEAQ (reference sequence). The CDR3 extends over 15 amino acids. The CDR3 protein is CASSFRAGEEDTQYF. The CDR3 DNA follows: TGTGCCAGCAGCTTTCGAGCGGGAGAGGAAGATACGCAGTATTTT. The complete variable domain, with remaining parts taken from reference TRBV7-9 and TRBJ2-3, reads DTGVSQNPRHKITKRGQNVTFRCDPISEHNRLYWYRQTLGQGPEFLTYFQNEAQLEKSRLLSDRFSAERPKGSFSTLEIQRTEQGDSAMYLCASSFRAGEEDTQYFGPGTRLTVL.

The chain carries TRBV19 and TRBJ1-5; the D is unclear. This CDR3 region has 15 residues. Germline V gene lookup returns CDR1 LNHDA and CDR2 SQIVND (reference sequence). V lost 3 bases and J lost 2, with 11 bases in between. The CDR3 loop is CASSMSRFGNQPQHF. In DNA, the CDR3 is TGTGCCAGTAGTATGAGCAGGTTTGGCAATCAGCCCCAGCATTTT.

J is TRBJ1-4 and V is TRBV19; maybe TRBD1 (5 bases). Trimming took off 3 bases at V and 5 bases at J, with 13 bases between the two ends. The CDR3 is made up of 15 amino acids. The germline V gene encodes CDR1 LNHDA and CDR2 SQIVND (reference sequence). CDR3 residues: CASSMGRVTNEKLFF. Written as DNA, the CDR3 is TGTGCCAGTAGTATGGGCAGGGTTACGAATGAAAAACTGTTTTTT.

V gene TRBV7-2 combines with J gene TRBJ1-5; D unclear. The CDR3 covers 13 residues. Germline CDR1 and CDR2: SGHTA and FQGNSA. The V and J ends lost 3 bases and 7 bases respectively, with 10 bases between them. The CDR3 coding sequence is TGTGCCAGCAGCTTTGATGGCTCACAGCCCCAGCATTTT. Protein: CASSFDGSQPQHF.

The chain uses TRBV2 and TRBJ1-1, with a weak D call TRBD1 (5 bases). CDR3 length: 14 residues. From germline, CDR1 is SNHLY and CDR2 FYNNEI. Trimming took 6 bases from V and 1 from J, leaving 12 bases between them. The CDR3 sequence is CASSMTESNTEAFF. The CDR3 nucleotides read TGTGCCAGCAGCATGACAGAATCGAACACTGAAGCTTTCTTT.

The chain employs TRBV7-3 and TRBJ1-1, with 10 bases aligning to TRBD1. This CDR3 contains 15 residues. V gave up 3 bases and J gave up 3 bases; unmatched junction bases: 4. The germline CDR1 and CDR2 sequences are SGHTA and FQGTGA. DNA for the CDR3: TGTGCCAGCAGCTTGACAGGGGGCGGGTACACTGAAGCTTTCTTT. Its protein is CASSLTGGGYTEAFF.